The source of this TCR beta chain is a study of cytomegalovirus exposure and HLA in healthy donors. Remarks on this clone: What it binds is unknown.

The germline gives CDR1 MGHDK, CDR2 SYGVNS. With V trimmed by 8 bases and J by 6 bases, 9 bases remained unmatched. This CDR3 spans 13 amino acids. Study-level results: Cytomegalovirus status was reportedly diagnosed by the classifier with high sensitivity and specificity.

PCR amplification relied on 60 Vbeta primers (plus 13 Jbeta primers). Data came from immunoSEQ multiplex PCR; TCRdb stores just in-frame clones and leaves some out. This table holds over 150,000 clones, roughly 70% found once. The chain has TRBV25-1 and TRBJ1-2; 7 positions match TRBD1. This sequence was found in a woman in her thirties or forties in good health and CMV-seropositive. The sample was PBMCs. CDR3 amino acids: CASRSRDSNGYTF. The CDR3 nucleotides are TGTGCCAGCCGATCCCGGGACAGCAATGGCTACACCTTC.